These T cell receptor beta chains were read from a single sample in a study of tumor-infiltrating lymphocytes in primary liver carcinoma. One entry per CDR3 protein results from TCRdb running MiXCR on the multiplex PCR reads. The sample carries more than 150,000 distinct CDR3 sequences, about 60% recorded once. What was sequenced was peripheral blood. All receptors derive from a man in his forties with primary liver carcinoma and hepatitis B virus infection. The CDR3 runs from the conserved cysteine through the conserved F or W. D genes are given only for firm matches. Clone size is given for some rows only: seen once, a few or many times, or a class if the clone is expanded.

clone_size: -; v_call: TRBV10-2; d_call: -; cdr3_length: 14; j_call: TRBJ2-1; cdr3_aa: CATRLTEGYNEQFF; cdr3_nt: TGCGCCACCCGACTAACGGAAGGCTACAATGAGCAGTTCTTC
clone_size: -; v_call: TRBV11-2; d_call: -; cdr3_length: 14; j_call: TRBJ2-7; cdr3_aa: CASRAATFPYEQYF; cdr3_nt: TGTGCCAGCAGAGCAGCTACTTTTCCCTACGAGCAGTACTTC
clone_size: many; v_call: TRBV11-2; d_call: -; cdr3_length: 13; j_call: TRBJ1-1; cdr3_aa: CASSFDPESEAFF; cdr3_nt: TGTGCCAGCAGCTTTGACCCGGAGTCTGAAGCTTTCTTT
clone_size: few; v_call: TRBV12-3/TRBV12-4; d_call: -; cdr3_length: 13; j_call: TRBJ1-1; cdr3_aa: CASSSPATAEAFF; cdr3_nt: TGTGCCAGCAGCTCCCCTGCTACAGCTGAAGCTTTCTTT
clone_size: -; v_call: TRBV11-1; d_call: -; cdr3_length: 14; j_call: TRBJ2-7; cdr3_aa: CASSPRDTAYEQYF; cdr3_nt: TGTGCCAGCAGCCCCAGAGACACCGCCTACGAGCAGTACTTT
clone_size: -; v_call: TRBV4-2; d_call: TRBD1; cdr3_length: 16; j_call: TRBJ1-1; cdr3_aa: CASSQVTGGENTEAFF; cdr3_nt: TGTGCCAGCAGCCAGGTAACAGGGGGCGAGAACACTGAAGCTTTCTTT
clone_size: -; v_call: TRBV6-5; d_call: -; cdr3_length: 14; j_call: TRBJ1-1; cdr3_aa: CASSYSTSYTEAFF; cdr3_nt: TGTGCCAGCAGTTACTCGACTTCCTACACTGAAGCTTTCTTT
clone_size: many; v_call: TRBV11-2; d_call: TRBD2; cdr3_length: 14; j_call: TRBJ2-7; cdr3_aa: CASSLAGLADEQYF; cdr3_nt: TGTGCCAGCAGCTTAGCCGGACTAGCGGACGAGCAGTACTTC
clone_size: -; v_call: TRBV29-1; d_call: TRBD1; cdr3_length: 13; j_call: TRBJ2-3; cdr3_aa: CGVEMGRGNTQYF; cdr3_nt: TGCGGCGTTGAAATGGGCAGGGGGAATACTCAGTATTTT
clone_size: once; v_call: TRBV11-2; d_call: -; cdr3_length: 13; j_call: TRBJ2-5; cdr3_aa: CASGRQPQETQCF; cdr3_nt: TGTGCCAGCGGCAGACAGCCCCAAGAGACCCAGTGTTTC
clone_size: -; v_call: TRBV11-2; d_call: -; cdr3_length: 17; j_call: TRBJ1-6; cdr3_aa: CASSLGSGPGGNSPLNF; cdr3_nt: TGTGCCAGCAGCTTGGGTTCAGGGCCCGGGGGGAATTCACCCCTCAACTTT
clone_size: many; v_call: TRBV11-2; d_call: TRBD1; cdr3_length: 15; j_call: TRBJ2-1; cdr3_aa: CASARGQGDLNEQFF; cdr3_nt: TGTGCCAGCGCAAGGGGACAGGGAGACCTTAATGAGCAGTTCTTC
clone_size: -; v_call: TRBV4-1; d_call: -; cdr3_length: 14; j_call: TRBJ2-7; cdr3_aa: CASSRQRGVYEQYF; cdr3_nt: TGCGCCAGCAGCCGCCAAAGAGGGGTCTACGAGCAGTACTTC
clone_size: many; v_call: TRBV11-2; d_call: -; cdr3_length: 13; j_call: TRBJ1-5; cdr3_aa: CASSTDGYQPQHF; cdr3_nt: TGTGCCAGCAGCACGGACGGTTATCAGCCCCAGCATTTT
clone_size: many; v_call: TRBV11-2; d_call: TRBD1; cdr3_length: 18; j_call: TRBJ1-1; cdr3_aa: CASSLVRGGTGGHTEAFF; cdr3_nt: TGTGCCAGCAGCTTAGTTCGCGGGGGGACAGGGGGGCACACTGAAGCTTTCTTT
clone_size: many; v_call: TRBV6-5; d_call: -; cdr3_length: 14; j_call: TRBJ1-5; cdr3_aa: CASRSTGSHQPQHF; cdr3_nt: TGTGCCAGCAGATCTACCGGGTCTCATCAGCCCCAGCATTTT
clone_size: -; v_call: TRBV6-1; d_call: TRBD2; cdr3_length: 14; j_call: TRBJ2-5; cdr3_aa: CASSPGGGQETRYF; cdr3_nt: TGTGCCAGTAGTCCGGGGGGGGGTCAAGAGACCCGGTACTTC
clone_size: -; v_call: TRBV2; d_call: TRBD1; cdr3_length: 13; j_call: TRBJ1-4; cdr3_aa: CASSRQGSEKLFF; cdr3_nt: TGTGCCAGCAGCAGACAGGGAAGTGAAAAACTGTTTTTT
clone_size: -; v_call: TRBV7-8; d_call: -; cdr3_length: 15; j_call: TRBJ2-7; cdr3_aa: CASSLAQGGGIEQYF; cdr3_nt: TGTGCTAGCAGCTTAGCGCAGGGGGGGGGGATAGAGCAGTACTTC
clone_size: -; v_call: TRBV6-5; d_call: -; cdr3_length: 14; j_call: TRBJ2-3; cdr3_aa: CASNYFRSTDTQYF; cdr3_nt: TGTGCCAGCAATTACTTCCGAAGCACAGATACGCAGTATTTT
clone_size: once; v_call: TRBV24-1; d_call: TRBD2; cdr3_length: 13; j_call: TRBJ2-5; cdr3_aa: CATSEGGEETQYF; cdr3_nt: TGTGCCACCAGTGAGGGGGGGGAGGAGACCCAGTACTTC
clone_size: -; v_call: TRBV7-8; d_call: TRBD1; cdr3_length: 16; j_call: TRBJ2-3; cdr3_aa: CASFSGTVIPGDTQYF; cdr3_nt: TGTGCCAGCTTTTCCGGGACAGTAATCCCTGGGGATACGCAGTATTTT
clone_size: -; v_call: TRBV6-1; d_call: TRBD2; cdr3_length: 14; j_call: TRBJ2-7; cdr3_aa: CARSRAGDVPEQYF; cdr3_nt: TGTGCCAGAAGTCGAGCGGGAGACGTCCCCGAGCAGTACTTC
clone_size: many; v_call: TRBV11-2; d_call: -; cdr3_length: 15; j_call: TRBJ2-1; cdr3_aa: CASTGSGVPWNEQFF; cdr3_nt: TGTGCCAGCACAGGCTCGGGGGTTCCTTGGAATGAGCAGTTCTTC
clone_size: -; v_call: TRBV5-5; d_call: TRBD1; cdr3_length: 16; j_call: TRBJ2-7; cdr3_aa: CASSPRTGSYSYEQYF; cdr3_nt: TGTGCCAGCAGCCCCCGGACAGGGTCTTACTCCTACGAGCAGTACTTC
clone_size: -; v_call: TRBV4-1; d_call: -; cdr3_length: 14; j_call: TRBJ1-5; cdr3_aa: CASSQDPGYQPQHF; cdr3_nt: TGCGCCAGCAGCCAAGATCCAGGGTATCAGCCCCAGCATTTT
clone_size: few; v_call: TRBV6-1; d_call: -; cdr3_length: 15; j_call: TRBJ2-7; cdr3_aa: CASSDSTGTASEQYF; cdr3_nt: TGTGCCAGCAGCGATAGTACAGGGACCGCTTCCGAGCAGTACTTC
clone_size: -; v_call: TRBV5-1; d_call: -; cdr3_length: 15; j_call: TRBJ2-1; cdr3_aa: CASNHYPEGSNEQFF; cdr3_nt: TGCGCCAGCAACCATTATCCGGAAGGGTCCAATGAGCAGTTCTTC
clone_size: once; v_call: TRBV4-1; d_call: -; cdr3_length: 15; j_call: TRBJ1-1; cdr3_aa: CASSPATLMNTEAFF; cdr3_nt: TGCGCCAGCAGCCCTGCGACACTGATGAACACTGAAGCTTTCTTT
clone_size: -; v_call: TRBV4-1; d_call: TRBD1; cdr3_length: 15; j_call: TRBJ1-2; cdr3_aa: CASSQATGGVYGYTF; cdr3_nt: TGCGCCAGCAGCCAAGCCACAGGGGGGGTTTATGGCTACACCTTC
clone_size: few; v_call: TRBV12-3/TRBV12-4; d_call: TRBD1; cdr3_length: 16; j_call: TRBJ2-7; cdr3_aa: CASSLRGQGGAYEQYF; cdr3_nt: TGTGCCAGCAGTTTGAGGGGACAGGGGGGGGCCTACGAGCAGTACTTC
clone_size: -; v_call: TRBV29-1; d_call: -; cdr3_length: 14; j_call: TRBJ1-2; cdr3_aa: CSVEAEGAHYGCTF; cdr3_nt: TGCAGCGTTGAAGCAGAAGGAGCGCACTATGGCTGCACCTTC
clone_size: -; v_call: TRBV13; d_call: TRBD2; cdr3_length: 17; j_call: TRBJ2-1; cdr3_aa: CASSPSLAGGPSNEQFF; cdr3_nt: TGTGCCAGCAGCCCGAGTCTAGCGGGGGGGCCGTCGAATGAGCAGTTCTTC
clone_size: many; v_call: TRBV4-1; d_call: -; cdr3_length: 16; j_call: TRBJ2-1; cdr3_aa: CASSQDRIPGYNEQFF; cdr3_nt: TGCGCCAGCAGCCAAGATAGGATCCCTGGGTACAATGAGCAGTTCTTC
clone_size: -; v_call: TRBV4-1; d_call: TRBD2; cdr3_length: 15; j_call: TRBJ2-7; cdr3_aa: CARSQGLADTYEQYF; cdr3_nt: TGCGCCCGCAGCCAAGGACTAGCGGATACCTACGAGCAGTACTTC
clone_size: few; v_call: TRBV11-2; d_call: TRBD1; cdr3_length: 11; j_call: TRBJ1-2; cdr3_aa: CTSRSGGGYTF; cdr3_nt: TGTACCAGTAGGTCAGGGGGTGGCTACACCTTC
clone_size: -; v_call: TRBV5-4; d_call: TRBD1; cdr3_length: 17; j_call: TRBJ2-5; cdr3_aa: CASSQGQGRATGETQYF; cdr3_nt: TGTGCCAGCAGCCAGGGACAGGGTCGGGCTACTGGGGAGACCCAGTACTTC
clone_size: few; v_call: TRBV6-1; d_call: TRBD1; cdr3_length: 20; j_call: TRBJ2-5; cdr3_aa: CASSEASPHSGQAAQETQYF; cdr3_nt: TGTGCCAGCAGTGAAGCATCCCCCCACTCCGGACAGGCAGCCCAAGAGACCCAGTACTTC
clone_size: once; v_call: TRBV29-1; d_call: TRBD1; cdr3_length: 13; j_call: TRBJ1-5; cdr3_aa: CSVGQGENQPQHF; cdr3_nt: TGCAGCGTAGGACAGGGTGAGAATCAGCCCCAGCATTTT
clone_size: -; v_call: TRBV20-1; d_call: -; cdr3_length: 14; j_call: TRBJ2-2; cdr3_aa: CSAQSGPTTGELFF; cdr3_nt: TGCAGTGCCCAATCTGGTCCGACCACTGGGGAGCTGTTTTTT
clone_size: -; v_call: TRBV6-5; d_call: -; cdr3_length: 15; j_call: TRBJ1-1; cdr3_aa: CASSRTVDMNTEAFF; cdr3_nt: TGTGCCAGCAGCCGGACAGTGGACATGAACACTGAAGCTTTCTTT
clone_size: -; v_call: TRBV6-1; d_call: TRBD1; cdr3_length: 16; j_call: TRBJ2-5; cdr3_aa: CANSLRQGGLQETQYF; cdr3_nt: TGTGCCAACAGTTTAAGACAGGGTGGTCTCCAAGAGACCCAGTACTTC
clone_size: -; v_call: TRBV6-2/TRBV6-3; d_call: TRBD2; cdr3_length: 14; j_call: TRBJ2-1; cdr3_aa: CASVLAGGRNEQFF; cdr3_nt: TGTGCCAGCGTCCTAGCGGGAGGGCGCAATGAGCAGTTCTTC
clone_size: -; v_call: TRBV29-1; d_call: -; cdr3_length: 14; j_call: TRBJ2-7; cdr3_aa: CSVAGVNGLDERYF; cdr3_nt: TGCAGCGTTGCCGGTGTAAATGGTCTCGACGAGCGGTACTTC
clone_size: -; v_call: TRBV28; d_call: -; cdr3_length: 12; j_call: TRBJ2-3; cdr3_aa: CASETAADTQYF; cdr3_nt: TGTGCCAGCGAAACGGCAGCAGATACGCAGTATTTT
clone_size: once; v_call: TRBV9; d_call: -; cdr3_length: 14; j_call: TRBJ1-1; cdr3_aa: CVSSAVLVDTEAFF; cdr3_nt: TGTGTCAGCAGCGCGGTCCTTGTGGACACTGAAGCTTTCTTT
clone_size: -; v_call: TRBV28; d_call: TRBD1; cdr3_length: 16; j_call: TRBJ2-4; cdr3_aa: CASSLGTVLAKNIQYF; cdr3_nt: TGTGCCAGCAGTTTAGGGACAGTCCTAGCCAAAAACATTCAGTACTTC
clone_size: -; v_call: TRBV12-3/TRBV12-4; d_call: -; cdr3_length: 14; j_call: TRBJ2-1; cdr3_aa: CASSVTGTSDEQLF; cdr3_nt: TGTGCCAGCAGTGTTACCGGGACTTCCGATGAGCAGCTCTTC